One and the same sample provided the 26 T cell receptor beta chains below, sequenced in a study of blood T cell repertoires in COVID-19. Measured with immunoSEQ multiplex PCR; TCRdb has only the in-frame clones, and not every one. The sample yields approximately 69,000 clones, roughly 80% seen once. Material: peripheral blood. These receptor sequences come from a man in his 60s with acute or convalescent COVID-19.

This clone was detected many times. The DNA of the CDR3 is TGTGCCAGCAGCTCTACGACCGAGGGAATTTACGAGCAGTACTTC. It is translated as CASSSTTEGIYEQYF. The rearrangement uses TRBV11-2 and TRBJ2-7; D might be TRBD2 (5 bases). The ends were cut back, 4 bases at V and 4 bases at J, with 17 bases in the middle. CDR3 length: 15 residues. Germline-derived CDR1 and CDR2 are SGHAT and FQNNGV.

The chain carries TRBV5-1 and TRBJ2-3; 8 nucleotides align to TRBD2. V shed 2 bases, J shed 6 bases, and the junction held 14 bases outside the gene matches. Germline CDR1 reads SGHRS; CDR2 reads YFSETQ. The CDR3 runs 17 residues. CDR3 DNA sequence: TGCGCCAGCAGCTTTAGCCGTACTGGACTAGCAGCCGATACGCAGTATTTT. Protein product: CASSFSRTGLAADTQYF.

This clone was recorded a few times. This chain joins TRBV10-1 and TRBJ2-7; D is perhaps TRBD1 (6 bases). Trimming stripped 5 bases from V and 3 bases from J, with 23 bases between. This CDR3 has 17 amino acids. Germline lookup yields CDR1 WNHNN and CDR2 SYGVQD (reference sequence). The CDR3 DNA reads as TGCGCCAGCAGTCGTGAACAGGGACCCCGCAATCTCTACGAGCAGTACGTC. Its translation is CASSREQGPRNLYEQYV.

The CDR3 protein is CASSQSPGGRGGELFF. The CDR3 DNA reads as TGCGCCAGCAGCCAATCTCCAGGGGGCCGTGGCGGGGAGCTGTTTTTT. The rearrangement links TRBV4-1 to TRBJ2-2, with 8 bases fitting TRBD1. Unmatched junction bases numbered 9, after V lost 2 bases and J lost 7 bases. This CDR3 contains 16 residues. Germline V gene sequence: CDR1 MGHRA, CDR2 YSYEKL.

The chain employs TRBV5-4 and TRBJ1-2, with TRBD1 as a possible D gene (6 bases). Germline V gene sequence: CDR1 SGHNT, CDR2 YYREEE (reference sequence). This CDR3 comprises 15 residues. V lost 4 bases, J lost 4 bases, and 17 bases lay in between. CDR3 region: CASSTDVTGLYGYTF. The CDR3, as DNA: TGTGCCAGCAGCACTGATGTGACAGGCCTCTATGGCTACACCTTC.

This clone showed up many times. The chain links TRBV19 to TRBJ1-1; tentatively, D is TRBD1 (5 bases). The CDR3 loop spans 13 amino acids. With 2 bases removed from V and 5 bases from J, the gap between germline ends came to 9 bases. Germline CDR1 and CDR2: LNHDA and SQIVND (reference sequence). The CDR3 here is CASSISRQTEAFF. In DNA form, the CDR3 reads TGTGCCAGTAGTATATCGAGACAGACTGAAGCTTTCTTT.

The chain combines TRBV20-1 with TRBJ1-1, with 8 positions matching TRBD1. J lost 8 bases, V lost 2 bases, and 1 base had no gene match. CDR1 is DFQATT and CDR2 is SNEGSKA in the germline V gene (reference sequence). The CDR3 has 11 amino acids. CDR3 bases: TGCAGTGCTAGACGGGACAGGGAAGCTTTCTTT. It yields the protein CSARRDREAFF.

The rearrangement joins TRBV2 to TRBJ1-3; maybe TRBD1 (5 bases). Germline-derived CDR1 and CDR2 are SNHLY and FYNNEI. The V gene lost 8 bases and the J gene lost 3 bases, with 20 bases spanning the gap. This CDR3 comprises 16 residues. The CDR3 region has the DNA TGTGCCAGCGTTGGGTTCGGGGGGTATCGTGGAAACACCATATATTTT. It codes for CASVGFGGYRGNTIYF. Full variable domain (outside the CDR3, taken from reference TRBV2 and TRBJ1-3): EPEVTQTPSHQVTQMGQEVILRCVPISNHLYFYWYRQILGQKVEFLVSFYNNEISEKSEIFDDQFSVERPDGSNFTLKIRSTKLEDSAMYFCASVGFGGYRGNTIYFGEGSWLTVV.

The chain is built from TRBV28 and TRBJ2-7; 9 bases align to TRBD2. V dropped 4 bases and J dropped 0; count of bases not matched to a gene: 4. The CDR3 has 15 amino acids. Germline V gene data show CDR1 as MDHEN and CDR2 as SYDVKM. The CDR3 DNA reads as TGTGCCAGCAGTTCCTCAGCGGGGGGCTCCTACGAGCAGTACTTC. The encoded protein is CASSSSAGGSYEQYF.

The CDR3 is CATSETGLAGNPWYF. CDR3 bases: TGTGCCACCAGTGAGACGGGACTAGCGGGGAATCCCTGGTACTTC. This chain links TRBV24-1 with TRBJ2-5; the match to TRBD2 covers 13 bases. CDR3 size: 15 residues. The V gene end was trimmed by 4 bases and the J gene end by 13 bases; junction bases not matched to a gene: 11. CDR1 is KGHDR and CDR2 is SFDVKD in the germline V gene.

This clone was found once. The chain recombines TRBV15 with TRBJ2-1, with D hard to call. Germline CDR1 is LNHNV and CDR2 is YYDKDF (reference sequence). This CDR3 is 15 amino acids long. Between the trimmed V and J ends, which lost 0 bases and 4 bases, there was a span of 10 bases. DNA for the CDR3: TGTGCCACCAGCAGAGATAACGGTCCATACAATGAGCAGTTCTTC. Its translation is CATSRDNGPYNEQFF.

This clone was detected a few times. V gene TRBV10-3 combines with J gene TRBJ1-3; D unresolved. Trimming cost V 10 bases and J 4 bases, with 14 bases left between them. This CDR3 contains 13 residues. Germline V gene lookup returns CDR1 ENHRY and CDR2 SYGVKD. The CDR3: CATTMGAGNTIYF. CDR3 sequence (DNA): TGTGCCACTACTATGGGTGCCGGAAACACCATATATTTT.

The chain has TRBV10-3 and TRBJ1-2, with D uncertain. The germline V and J ends were trimmed by 10 bases and 7 bases, with 19 bases remaining between them. CDR1 is ENHRY and CDR2 is SYGVKD in the germline V gene. The CDR3 is 13 amino acids. The CDR3 DNA reads TGTGCCACCGCCCCCGACAAAGAGGGTGGCTACACCTTC. Protein product: CATAPDKEGGYTF.

This sequence joins TRBV5-1 and TRBJ2-7, with a tentative D call TRBD1 (6 bases). This CDR3 has 16 residues. The germline V gene encodes CDR1 SGHRS and CDR2 YFSETQ. V lost 4 bases to trimming and J lost 0 bases, with 17 bases between them. The CDR3: CASSRMGTTLSYEQYF. Written as DNA, the CDR3 is TGCGCCAGCAGCCGAATGGGGACAACTCTCTCCTACGAGCAGTACTTC. Drawing the rest from reference TRBV5-1 and TRBJ2-7, the complete variable domain is KAGVTQTPRYLIKTRGQQVTLSCSPISGHRSVSWYQQTPGQGLQFLFEYFSETQRNKGNFPGRFSGRQFSNSRSEMNVSTLELGDSALYLCASSRMGTTLSYEQYFGPGTRLTVT.

V gene TRBV7-9 combines with J gene TRBJ1-2; D not resolved. CDR3 length equals 17 residues. Germline V gives CDR1 SEHNR, CDR2 FQNEAQ (reference sequence). Trimming shortened V by 5 bases and J by 0 bases, and 19 bases separated the two germline ends. In DNA form, the CDR3 reads TGTGCCAGCAGCCCATACGGTCCGGGAGGCCCTAACTATGGCTACACCTTC. It translates to CASSPYGPGGPNYGYTF.

V gene TRBV28 combines with J gene TRBJ1-3; 8 bases are a match to TRBD1. Trimming took 5 bases from V and 4 from J; bases not matched to a gene: 4. The CDR3 contains 14 residues. CDR1 and CDR2 (germline): MDHEN, SYDVKM. CDR3 bases: TGTGCCAGCAGTCAAGGACAGGGCGGAAACACCATATATTTT. Its translation: CASSQGQGGNTIYF.

This clone was picked up a small number of times. The chain combines TRBV5-6 with TRBJ2-5; D is uncertain. Deletions cut 3 bases from V and 5 bases from J, with 14 bases between. Germline loops: CDR1 SGHDT, CDR2 YYEEEE. The CDR3 is 14 amino acids. The CDR3 DNA follows: TGTGCCAGCAGCTCCGTTGGCGCCGGGGAGACCCAGTACTTC. It codes for CASSSVGAGETQYF.

Here the CDR3 DNA reads TGTGCCAGCAGTCCAGACAGGGTTTTAGAGTTCTTC. Its protein is CASSPDRVLEFF. The chain couples TRBV6-2 or TRBV6-3 to TRBJ2-1; 7 nucleotides align to TRBD1. The CDR3 is 12 amino acids. CDR1 is MNHEY, CDR2 SVGEGT, per germline. After removal of 5 bases from V and 14 bases from J, the junction contained 9 bases not matched to a gene.

The chain couples TRBV5-1 to TRBJ2-5; 8 nucleotides match TRBD2. The CDR3 loop spans 15 amino acids. The V gene's germline CDR1 is SGHRS and CDR2 YFSETQ. With V trimmed by 0 bases and J by 4 bases, 5 bases remained unmatched. The CDR3 loop is CASSLEAGGTETQYF. The CDR3 DNA reads as TGCGCCAGCAGCTTGGAGGCGGGGGGCACAGAGACCCAGTACTTC.

The V call is TRBV5-4, the J call TRBJ2-5, with D maybe TRBD2 (6 bases). This CDR3 is built from 16 residues. Between the trimmed V and J ends, which lost 4 bases and 1 base, there was a span of 17 bases. Germline V lookup: CDR1 SGHNT, CDR2 YYREEE (reference sequence). The chain's CDR3 is CASSLSRSSVQETQYF. CDR3 nucleotide sequence: TGTGCCAGCAGCCTATCACGGTCTAGCGTCCAAGAGACCCAGTACTTC. The entire variable domain, with the rest obtained from reference TRBV5-4 and TRBJ2-5, is as follows: ETGVTQSPTHLIKTRGQQVTLRCSSQSGHNTVSWYQQALGQGPQFIFQYYREEENGRGNFPPRFSGLQFPNYSSELNVNALELDDSALYLCASSLSRSSVQETQYFGPGTRLLVL.

The genes are TRBV20-1 and TRBJ2-7; D perhaps matches TRBD1 (7 bases). The CDR3 has 14 residues. V lost 6 bases, J lost 7 bases, and 22 bases lay in between. The germline V gene encodes CDR1 DFQATT and CDR2 SNEGSKA (reference sequence). CDR3 nucleotide sequence: TGCAGTGCCAGTTCCCCGGAGGGGGCTGGGGAGCAGTACTTC. Amino acid sequence: CSASSPEGAGEQYF.

The J gene is TRBJ2-5, the V gene TRBV6-1; maybe TRBD2 (5 bases). V was trimmed by 2 bases and J by 5 bases, leaving 9 bases between them. Germline-derived CDR1 and CDR2 are MNHNS and SASEGT. This CDR3 has 13 amino acids. CDR3 in DNA: TGTGCCAGCAGTGAATCTAGCATGGAGACCCAGTACTTC. Translated, it gives CASSESSMETQYF.

The chain couples TRBV7-3 to TRBJ1-1; TRBD1 matches 7 bases. This CDR3 has 14 amino acids. Germline assignment: CDR1 SGHTA and CDR2 FQGTGA. V gave up 4 bases and J gave up 5 bases; unmatched junction bases: 7. CDR3 residues: CASSSRQGLTEAFF. In DNA, the CDR3 is TGTGCCAGCAGCTCCCGACAGGGTTTAACTGAAGCTTTCTTT.

The V call is TRBV6-5, the J call TRBJ2-5, with D uncertain. The CDR3 length is 11 residues. The germline CDR1 and CDR2 sequences are MNHEY and SVGAGI. The V end was cut by 7 bases, the J end by 5 bases, with 8 bases between. In DNA form, the CDR3 reads TGTGCCAGCAAGCCCCGGGAGACCCAGTACTTC. Protein sequence: CASKPRETQYF.

The chain couples TRBV2 to TRBJ2-5, with a tentative D call TRBD2 (6 bases). CDR3 length: 15 residues. V gave up 4 bases and J gave up 5 bases, with 17 bases separating them. From germline, CDR1 is SNHLY and CDR2 FYNNEI. The DNA of the CDR3 is TGTGCCAGCAGTGCCGGGAGTGAGGGTGGGGAGACCCAGTACTTC. It is translated as CASSAGSEGGETQYF.

A note on this clone: This sample includes further DNA sequences coding for the same CDR3. The genes are TRBV6-5 and TRBJ2-7, with 8 bases aligning to TRBD2. The CDR3 contains 14 residues. CDR1 and CDR2 (germline): MNHEY, SVGAGI. The ends lost 0 bases at V and 4 bases at J; junction bases unmatched: 2. Here the CDR3 reads CASSYSSGGYEQYF. CDR3 nucleotide sequence: TGTGCCAGCAGTTACTCGAGCGGGGGATACGAGCAGTACTTC.